Listed here are 20 T cell receptor beta chains from one sample, sequenced in a study of molecular identifiers for immune sequencing clone quantification. In TCRdb, the PCR reads were re-called with MiXCR into one record per CDR3 protein. Here the sample spans about 97,000 distinct CDR3 sequences, about 35% being singletons. Input material: naive CD8+ T cells from blood, with Jurkat cell RNA spiked in. Subset indicated: FACS-sorted CD8+CD4-CCR7+CD45RA+ naive T cells. These TCRs come from a human donor in good health. Some libraries in this study had Jurkat cell RNA spiked in.

This sequence joins TRBV9 and TRBJ2-7, with D perhaps TRBD2 (6 bases). The CDR3 contains 14 residues. Trimming pared 4 bases from V and 4 bases from J, leaving 15 bases between. Germline loops: CDR1 SGDLS, CDR2 YYNGEE. The CDR3 bases are TGTGCCAGCAGCACCGGGGCTGGGGGGTACGAGCAGTACTTC. Amino acids: CASSTGAGGYEQYF.

The table lists this clonotype with many counts. The chain joins TRBV7-6 to TRBJ2-5, with a possible D match to TRBD2 (6 bases). The CDR3 consists of 14 residues. Trimming stripped 3 bases from V and 4 bases from J, with 12 bases between. Per the germline V gene, CDR1 is SGHVS and CDR2 is FNYEAQ. The chain's CDR3 is CASSLRGGVETQYF. CDR3 nucleotide sequence: TGTGCCAGCAGCTTGCGGGGCGGGGTAGAGACCCAGTACTTC.

This clonotype was seen repeatedly, ten times or more. The V and J genes are TRBV28 and TRBJ1-1; D gene ambiguous. Looked up from germline, CDR1 is MDHEN and CDR2 is SYDVKM. CDR3 size: 14 residues. Trimming cost V 4 bases and J 4 bases, with 13 bases left between them. CDR3 DNA sequence: TGTGCCAGCAGTTACCAAGTTAAGGTCACTGAAGCTTTCTTT. Its translation is CASSYQVKVTEAFF.

The table lists this clonotype with a few counts. The chain has TRBV6-5 and TRBJ1-2; TRBD1 aligns across 7 bases. V gave up 2 bases and J gave up 4 bases; unmatched junction bases: 13. Germline V gene sequence: CDR1 MNHEY, CDR2 SVGAGI. This CDR3 has 17 residues. The CDR3 loop is CASSYLRTGPSSYGYTF. The CDR3 DNA is TGTGCCAGCAGTTACCTTCGGACAGGACCCTCCAGCTATGGCTACACCTTC.

This clonotype was seen many times. V and J are TRBV7-8 and TRBJ2-3; 9 nucleotides match TRBD1. This CDR3 has 17 amino acids. Germline V CDR1 and CDR2: SGHVS, FQNEAQ. V lost 1 base to trimming and J lost 2 bases; unmatched junction nucleotides: 7. The DNA of the CDR3 is TGTGCCAGCAGCTTAGTCTGGACAGGGGCCCCCACAGATACGCAGTATTTT. This gives the protein CASSLVWTGAPTDTQYF.

This clonotype came up once. A much bigger clone sits one base away, suggesting this may be a read error. This rearrangement joins TRBV28 to TRBJ2-2, with D perhaps assigned TRBD1 or TRBD2 (7 bases each). CDR1 and CDR2 from the germline V gene are MDHEN and SYDVKM. This CDR3 has 17 residues. In nucleotides, the CDR3 is TGTGCCAGCAGTACCGTACTCAGACAGGGTCGCCTAGCGGAGCTGGTTTTT. Its translation is CASSTVLRQGRLAELVF.

This clonotype was seen a handful of times. CDR3 residues: CASSPDGGDTQYF. Here the CDR3 DNA reads TGTGCCAGCAGTCCTGACGGGGGGGATACGCAGTATTTT. The J gene is TRBJ2-3, the V gene TRBV6-5, with TRBD2 matching over 7 bases. The germline V gene encodes CDR1 MNHEY and CDR2 SVGAGI. The CDR3 covers 13 residues. Unmatched junction bases numbered 5, after V lost 5 bases and J lost 6 bases.

This clonotype was counted only a few times. V usage is TRBV28 and J usage is TRBJ2-7; 15 bases agree with TRBD2. The CDR3 extends over 15 amino acids. V lost 5 bases, J lost 3 bases, and 2 bases stayed unmatched. Per the germline V gene, CDR1 is MDHEN and CDR2 is SYDVKM. This CDR3 is CASSLGLAGGYEQYF. The CDR3 DNA sequence: TGTGCCAGCAGTCTGGGACTAGCGGGGGGCTACGAGCAGTACTTC.

This clonotype was seen a handful of times. The chain recombines TRBV25-1 with TRBJ1-5; D perhaps matches TRBD1 (6 bases). Germline-derived CDR1 and CDR2 are MGHDK and SYGVNS. V lost 3 bases to trimming and J lost 3 bases, with 9 bases between them. This CDR3 contains 14 residues. This CDR3 reads CASSDGGHNQPQHF. CDR3 DNA sequence: TGTGCCAGCAGTGATGGGGGCCACAATCAGCCCCAGCATTTT.

Comments on this clonotype: The junction and the germline gene differ at one end; a read error may be behind it. The CDR3 DNA reads as TGTGCCAGCAGTATATGGGCCGACGTGAACTACAATGAGCAGTTCTTC. Translated: CASSIWADVNYNEQFF. This chain links TRBV28 with TRBJ2-1; D is unresolved. This CDR3 has 16 residues. Per germline, CDR1 MDHEN and CDR2 SYDVKM.

This clonotype was seen only a few times. The V gene is TRBV4-2, the J gene TRBJ2-2; D remains ambiguous. Germline V gene lookup returns CDR1 LGHNA and CDR2 YNFKEQ. The V and J ends lost 0 bases and 1 base respectively, with 6 bases between them. The length of the CDR3 is 15 residues. CDR3 coding DNA: TGTGCCAGCAGCCAAGAGTGGGGGAACACCGGGGAGCTGTTTTTT. Translating it yields CASSQEWGNTGELFF.

The J gene is TRBJ2-1, the V gene TRBV6-2 or TRBV6-3; 8 bases agree with TRBD1. Looked up from germline, CDR1 is MNHEY and CDR2 is SVGEGT. Germline trimming cut 6 bases from V and 4 bases from J; bases unmatched to any gene: 23. The length of the CDR3 is 20 residues. Written as DNA, the CDR3 is TGTGCCAGCAGGAAGCCATGGACAGGGTGGGCACAGATCTTATACAATGAGCAGTTCTTC. It is translated as CASRKPWTGWAQILYNEQFF.

This clonotype was observed a few times. This rearrangement joins TRBV6-2 or TRBV6-3 to TRBJ2-4; TRBD2 matches at 9 bases. The germline V gene has CDR1 MNHEY and CDR2 SVGEGT. The CDR3 has 18 amino acids. V was pared by 5 bases and J by 2 bases, with 13 bases of the junction left unmatched. The CDR3 loop is CASSQRLAVPTTKNIQYF. The CDR3 bases are TGTGCCAGCAGTCAAAGACTAGCGGTTCCCACTACCAAAAACATTCAGTACTTC.

As for this clonotype: One junction end does not reproduce the germline sequence, and a read error may be involved. The CDR3: CASSLGTGVPYGQYF. CDR3 coding DNA: TGTGCCAGCAGTCTCGGGACTGGTGTTCCCTACGGGCAGTACTTC. The V call is TRBV28, the J call TRBJ2-7; D possibly corresponds to TRBD2 (6 bases). Germline V gene lookup returns CDR1 MDHEN and CDR2 SYDVKM. This CDR3 is 15 amino acids long.

In the case of this clonotype: A much larger clone lies a single base off, so this may be a read error. V is TRBV5-6 and J is TRBJ1-1, with 8 bases matching TRBD1. The J segment lost 10 bases and the V segment lost 7 bases, leaving 12 bases of the junction unmatched. Germline V lookup: CDR1 SGHDT, CDR2 YYEEEE. The CDR3 consists of 13 residues. The CDR3 reads CASGRGQGAVAFF. The DNA of the CDR3 is TGTGCCAGCGGACGAGGACAGGGCGCTGTAGCTTTCTTT.

This clonotype came up a few times. The chain has TRBV4-3 and TRBJ2-7; 8 nucleotides match TRBD2. Germline lookup yields CDR1 LGHNA and CDR2 YSLEER. The junction had 7 bases not matched to a gene; V was cut back by 3 bases and J by 3 bases. The CDR3 spans 15 residues. CDR3 sequence reads: CASSQGAGTSYEQYF. CDR3 sequence (DNA): TGCGCCAGCAGCCAGGGGGCCGGGACTAGCTACGAGCAGTACTTC.

Note on this clonotype: The CDR3 carries no conserved terminal phenylalanine or tryptophan, so it likely arises from a read error. The chain recombines TRBV12-3 or TRBV12-4 with TRBJ1-1; possibly TRBD1 for D (6 bases). V lost 3 bases, J lost 2 bases, and 13 bases lay in between. The CDR3 contains 15 residues. As DNA, the CDR3 is TGTGCCAGCAGTTTGCCCCCGACAGGAAACACTGAAGCTTTCTAT. Encoded protein: CASSLPPTGNTEAFY.

The rearrangement uses TRBV7-9 and TRBJ2-3; D could derive from TRBD1 or TRBD2 (5 bases each). CDR3 length: 12 residues. Trimming left V 6 bases short and J 7 bases short, with 11 bases between. From germline, CDR1 is SEHNR and CDR2 FQNEAQ (reference sequence). CDR3 amino acids: CASSPGRHTQYF. CDR3 DNA: TGTGCCAGCAGTCCGGGACGGCATACGCAGTATTTT. Full variable domain (remainder filled in from reference TRBV7-9 and TRBJ2-3): DTGVSQNPRHKITKRGQNVTFRCDPISEHNRLYWYRQTLGQGPEFLTYFQNEAQLEKSRLLSDRFSAERPKGSFSTLEIQRTEQGDSAMYLCASSPGRHTQYFGPGTRLTVL.

The rearrangement links TRBV27 to TRBJ2-5; TRBD1 matches 9 bases. The CDR3 consists of 14 residues. Unmatched junction bases numbered 9, after V lost 8 bases and J lost 5 bases. Germline V gene data show CDR1 as MNHEY and CDR2 as SMNVEV (reference sequence). The chain's CDR3 is CASGDRVLAETQYF. In DNA form, the CDR3 reads TGTGCCAGCGGGGACAGGGTACTCGCCGAGACCCAGTACTTC.

The rearrangement links TRBV19 to TRBJ1-5, with D hard to call. This CDR3 contains 15 residues. Trimming stripped 6 bases from V and 0 bases from J, with 12 bases between. The germline V gene encodes CDR1 LNHDA and CDR2 SQIVND (reference sequence). The CDR3 nucleotides read TGTGCCAGTAGAAGGGCAGCAAATAGCAATCAGCCCCAGCATTTT. It is translated as CASRRAANSNQPQHF.